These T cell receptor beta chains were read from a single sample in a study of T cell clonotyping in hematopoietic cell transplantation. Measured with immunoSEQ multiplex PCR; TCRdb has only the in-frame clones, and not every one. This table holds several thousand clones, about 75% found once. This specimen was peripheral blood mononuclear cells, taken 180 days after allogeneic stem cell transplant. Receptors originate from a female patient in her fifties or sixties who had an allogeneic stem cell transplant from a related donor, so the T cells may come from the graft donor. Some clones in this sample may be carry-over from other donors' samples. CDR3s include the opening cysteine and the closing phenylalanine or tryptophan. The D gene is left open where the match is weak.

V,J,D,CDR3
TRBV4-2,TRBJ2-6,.,CASSQDISSGANVLTF
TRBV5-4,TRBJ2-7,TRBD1,CASSFPGGLSYEQYF
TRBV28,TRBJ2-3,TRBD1,CASSRTGGYTQYF
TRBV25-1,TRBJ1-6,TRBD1,CASSEGRGLSPLHF
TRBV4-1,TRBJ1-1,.,CASSPKGNTEAFF
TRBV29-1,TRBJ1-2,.,CSVEDRAGKWNGYTF
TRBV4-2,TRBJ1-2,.,CASSQDRGGGYTF
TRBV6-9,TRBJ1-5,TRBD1,CASSYSQGAAQPQHF
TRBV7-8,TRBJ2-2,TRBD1,CASSPGQGATGELFF
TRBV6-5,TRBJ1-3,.,CASSYSTASGNTIYF
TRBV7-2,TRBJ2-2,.,CASSWGGNTGELFF
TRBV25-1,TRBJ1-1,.,CASNDQGSTEAFF
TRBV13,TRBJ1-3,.,CASSLEGSENTIYF
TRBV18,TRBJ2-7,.,CASSFTGQAYEQYF
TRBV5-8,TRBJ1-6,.,CASSLGYSPLHF
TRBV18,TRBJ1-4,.,CASSHQTNEKLFF
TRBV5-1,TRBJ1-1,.,CASSPPGKNTEAFF
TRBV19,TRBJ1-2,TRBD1,CASSPRTGGYGYTF